Included here is one T cell receptor (beta chain) sequence, with context. Its antigen is not identified. The CDR3 spans 14 residues. V trimming: 6 bases; J trimming: 4 bases; junction bases outside the gene matches: 5. Germline CDR1 is MNHNY and CDR2 is SVGAGI (reference sequence). This entry belongs to a study of cytomegalovirus exposure and HLA in healthy donors. Overall study findings and caveats: Association of a missense DCLRE1C variant with TCR beta V- and J-gene trimming was reported in a later analysis.

PCR was performed using 60 Vbeta and 13 Jbeta primers. Profiled with immunoSEQ multiplex PCR; TCRdb holds only in-frame clones, not every one. The table records approximately 110,000 clones, about 77% of them present only once. V is TRBV6-6 and J is TRBJ2-3; 9 bases line up with TRBD1. The material sequenced was PBMCs. This sequence was found in a woman aged 25 to 39 in good health and CMV-seropositive. CDR3 sequence (DNA): TGTGCCAGCAGGGATAGGGACAGGGCAGATACGCAGTATTTT. Protein: CASRDRDRADTQYF.